This TCR beta chain was captured by sequencing in a study of T-cell reconstitution after alpha-beta-depleted transplantation in children. Points from the study as a whole: The study reportedly traced alpha-beta T cells about two months after transplant to several hundred expanded graft clones. From newly produced T cells came most of the T-cell counts and diversity one year after transplant. Elevated TCRbeta diversity at day 60 was traced, in some patients, to surviving recipient T cells and thymic progenitors.

Preparation of the TCRbeta library was carried out with unique molecular identifiers. Each CDR3 protein gets one entry after TCRdb re-called the PCR reads with MiXCR. This sample carries about 100,000 distinct CDR3 sequences, approximately 6% of them seen once, and the ten largest clones take about 6%. This clonotype has ten or more counts. Its target is not known. The V segment lost 3 bases and the J segment 3 bases; nucleotides outside the gene matches: 5. This CDR3 spans 14 amino acids. The rearrangement uses TRBV12-3 or TRBV12-4 and TRBJ2-7; TRBD2 agrees at 7 bases. The material was PBMCs, mostly from graft donor cells, obtained 60 days after TCRalphabeta/CD19-depleted stem cell transplant. This receptor was taken from a female patient aged 2-10 years who had a stem cell transplant for Fanconi anemia, so the T cells may come from the graft donor. The CDR3 nucleotides read TGTGCCAGCAGTTTCAGACTAGCTAGCTACGAGCAGTACTTC. Translation: CASSFRLASYEQYF.